The 5 T cell receptor beta chains listed next were all sequenced from one sample in a study of T cell repertoires in cytomegalovirus infection. TCRdb called the reads again in MiXCR, with one record for every CDR3 protein. The table shows some 600,000 distinct CDR3 sequences, with 24% occurring only once. The sample was CD8+ T cells from PBMCs. These receptor sequences come from a human donor in good health (CMV status not recorded). Some clones in this sample may be carry-over from other donors' samples.

This clonotype showed up just a few times. CDR3 nucleotides: TGTGCCAGCAGTACTAGCGGGACCTACGAGCAGTACTTC. Its translation: CASSTSGTYEQYF. The chain uses TRBV6-2 or TRBV6-3 and TRBJ2-7, with 10 bases lining up with TRBD2. The germline CDR1 and CDR2 sequences are MNHEY and SVGEGT. This CDR3 comprises 13 residues. V lost 5 bases to trimming and J lost 2 bases; unmatched junction nucleotides: 0.

A few counts support this clonotype. The rearrangement joins TRBV7-9 to TRBJ2-5, with D perhaps matching TRBD1 (5 bases). The CDR3 is 15 residues long. The germline V gene has CDR1 SEHNR and CDR2 FQNEAQ (reference sequence). The V end lost 5 bases, the J end lost 7 bases, and 20 bases lay between the germline ends. The CDR3 DNA is TGTGCCAGCAGCACCCTGGGCAGGGATTCGGCGACCCAGTACTTC. Its protein product is CASSTLGRDSATQYF.

This clonotype was detected only a few times. This chain uses TRBV20-1 with TRBJ1-5, with 10 bases aligning to TRBD1. CDR3 size: 19 residues. CDR1 and CDR2 from the germline V gene are DFQATT and SNEGSKA (reference sequence). Losses at the gene ends were 3 bases for V and 4 bases for J; bases not matched to a gene: 18. CDR3 DNA sequence: TGCAGTGCTAGCTTCCGGTGGGACAGGGGTCCCCTCCCAAATCAGCCCCAGCATTTT. It encodes CSASFRWDRGPLPNQPQHF.

Only a few counts were recorded for this clonotype. CDR3 protein: CAIGTGKNEQFF. CDR3 DNA sequence: TGTGCCATCGGGACAGGGAAGAATGAGCAGTTCTTC. The chain combines TRBV10-3 with TRBJ2-1, with TRBD1 matching 9 bases. Unmatched junction bases numbered 3, after V lost 8 bases and J lost 7 bases. This CDR3 has 12 amino acids. The germline gives CDR1 ENHRY, CDR2 SYGVKD.

This clonotype showed up many times. This rearrangement joins TRBV6-6 to TRBJ2-1; no reliable D call. CDR3 length equals 11 residues. Trimming took 2 bases from V and 10 from J, leaving 6 bases between them. Germline CDR1 reads MNHNY; CDR2 reads SVGAGI (reference sequence). The CDR3 loop reads CASSYGIEQFF. CDR3 sequence (DNA): TGTGCCAGCAGTTACGGGATCGAGCAGTTCTTC.